This TCR beta chain was sequenced in a study of long-term antiretroviral therapy in people with HIV. This CDR3 spans 11 amino acids. V was trimmed by 5 bases and J by 9 bases, leaving 8 bases between them. CDR1 and CDR2 (germline): SEHNR, FQNEAQ (reference sequence). Researchers report immunoSEQ v3.0 was run at survey level. The table came from immunoSEQ multiplex PCR; TCRdb's copy has only in-frame clones and leaves some out. The sample includes fewer than 40,000 clones, about 96% of them seen just once. The sample was unsorted PBMCs, taken 6.9 years after starting antiretroviral therapy. The receptor was isolated from a man younger than 45 with HIV. The chain carries TRBV7-9 and TRBJ2-1; no clear D. CDR3 nucleotide sequence: TGTGCCAGCAGCGAACCCGGTGAGCAGTTCTTC. Amino acids: CASSEPGEQFF.